The T cell receptor beta chain described here comes from a study of early T cells in non-severe SARS-CoV-2 infection. Study background: Sequencing targeted bulk RNA from unsorted whole blood, leaving chains unpaired.

Germline CDR1 KGHSH, CDR2 LQKENI. The CDR3 loop spans 13 amino acids. Trimming removed 3 bases at V and 6 bases at J, with 10 bases between. This clonotype was picked up many times. No antigen is known for it. Whole-study results and caveats: Database matching using VDJdb favored anti-spike CD8 responses, with private and CD4 specificities left missing.

Unique molecular identifiers were attached to individual cDNA molecules. TCRdb re-called the 5' RACE reads through MiXCR, storing one row per CDR3 protein. The sample records about 42,000 distinct CDR3 sequences, approximately 6.3% being singletons. This sequence originates from an adult who was a healthcare worker with PCR-confirmed SARS-CoV-2 infection or an uninfected control (not recorded which). The sequences come from whole blood, collected at baseline. The chain recombines TRBV18 with TRBJ2-3; D is possibly TRBD2 (6 bases). The CDR3 protein is CASSPLGLDTQYF. The CDR3 DNA follows: TGTGCCAGCTCACCTTTGGGACTTGATACGCAGTATTTT.